The subject of this entry is one TCR beta chain. Libraries were prepared by immunoSEQ multiplex PCR; TCRdb keeps only in-frame clonotypes and omits some of them. Here the sample spans fewer than 350,000 clones, 75% to 90% being singletons. The data were obtained in a study of blood T cell repertoires in COVID-19. Across the whole study: Sources were T cells, B-cell-depleted T cells, or PBMCs; the material itself was cDNA or gDNA.

Cohort placement rested on clinical history that participants reported themselves. Recovered status in Cohort 3 required two negative PCRs, clearance, or symptom resolution. The CDR3 runs to 15 residues. The V gene lost 4 bases and the J gene lost 0 bases, with 13 bases spanning the gap. Germline assignment: CDR1 MNHEY and CDR2 SMNVEV (reference sequence). Sequenced material: PBMCs or T cells enriched from blood (not recorded which). This clonotype was sampled from a woman aged 45-65 years who had recovered from COVID-19. The chain has TRBV27 and TRBJ2-7; the D gene is possibly TRBD2 (6 bases). CDR3 region: CASSSRRGSSYEQYF. The CDR3 DNA is TGTGCCAGCAGTTCCCGCCGGGGGAGCTCCTACGAGCAGTACTTC.